The source of this TCR beta chain is a study of blood T cell repertoires in COVID-19. Turning to the study itself: COVID-19 samples from acute and convalescent phases originated in the United States, Italy and Spain.

Data came from immunoSEQ multiplex PCR; TCRdb stores just in-frame clones and leaves some out. The data contain roughly 43,000 clones, roughly nine tenths of them singletons. Germline trimming cut 4 bases from V and 3 bases from J; bases unmatched to any gene: 1. CDR1 and CDR2 from the germline V gene are MNHEY and SVGEGT. This CDR3 contains 15 residues. For recovered donors of Cohort 3, there were two negative PCRs, clearance, or symptom resolution. This clone was seen a few times. The sequence was obtained from a woman between 50 and 59 years old who had recovered from COVID-19. Material for sequencing was PBMCs or T cells enriched from blood (not recorded which). The chain recombines TRBV6-2 or TRBV6-3 with TRBJ2-1, with TRBD2 matching 12 bases. The CDR3 loop is CASSLLAGGYNEQFF. The CDR3 DNA sequence: TGTGCCAGCAGTTTACTAGCGGGGGGCTACAATGAGCAGTTCTTC.